This entry lists 17 T cell receptor beta chains sequenced from one sample in a study of blood T cell repertoires in COVID-19. Sequenced by immunoSEQ multiplex PCR; TCRdb stores in-frame clones only, minus some. The sample contains fewer than 150,000 clones, around 88% of which appear only once. Sequences were obtained from peripheral blood. These receptors all come from a woman aged 50 to 65 with active or convalescent COVID-19.

This clone appeared a few times. CDR3 in amino acids: CASSSPTSESYTGELFF. The CDR3 coding sequence is TGTGCCAGCAGCTCTCCGACTAGCGAGTCGTACACCGGGGAGCTGTTTTTT. V usage is TRBV7-2 and J usage is TRBJ2-2; 8 bases are a match to TRBD2. This CDR3 spans 17 amino acids. V was clipped by 4 bases and J by 3 bases; unmatched bases: 10. Looked up from germline, CDR1 is SGHTA and CDR2 is FQGNSA.

The J gene is TRBJ1-4, the V gene TRBV2; D is uncertain. V lost 2 bases and J 16 bases, leaving 11 bases between the germline ends. The length of the CDR3 is 11 residues. Germline CDR1 reads SNHLY; CDR2 reads FYNNEI. CDR3 loop: CASSEQAKRFF. The CDR3 coding sequence is TGTGCCAGCAGTGAACAGGCCAAGAGGTTTTTT. Full variable domain (outside the CDR3, taken from reference TRBV2 and TRBJ1-4): EPEVTQTPSHQVTQMGQEVILRCVPISNHLYFYWYRQILGQKVEFLVSFYNNEISEKSEIFDDQFSVERPDGSNFTLKIRSTKLEDSAMYFCASSEQAKRFFGSGTQLSVL.

V gene TRBV11-1 combines with J gene TRBJ2-1; D is perhaps TRBD2 (5 bases). The CDR3 length is 14 residues. Per the germline V gene, CDR1 is SGHAT and CDR2 is FQDESV (reference sequence). The V end lost 1 base, the J end lost 8 bases, and 12 bases lay between the germline ends. The CDR3 here is CASSLGLEGDEQFF. The CDR3 coding sequence is TGTGCCAGCAGCTTAGGTCTAGAGGGTGATGAGCAGTTCTTC.

The V gene is TRBV7-3, the J gene TRBJ2-1; D remains unclear. V gave up 5 bases and J gave up 5 bases, with 10 bases separating them. Germline V gene data show CDR1 as SGHTA and CDR2 as FQGTGA. CDR3 size: 13 residues. CDR3 amino acids: CASSPGSDNEQFF. Here the CDR3 DNA reads TGTGCCAGCAGCCCCGGGTCTGACAATGAGCAGTTCTTC. Full variable domain (outside the CDR3, taken from reference TRBV7-3 and TRBJ2-1): GAGVSQTPSNKVTEKGKYVELRCDPISGHTALYWYRQSLGQGPEFLIYFQGTGAADDSGLPNDRFFAVRPEGSVSTLKIQRTERGDSAVYLCASSPGSDNEQFFGPGTRLTVL.

This clone was seen only once. The chain employs TRBV19 and TRBJ2-3; D remains unclear. CDR1 and CDR2 from the germline V gene are LNHDA and SQIVND (reference sequence). Trimming stripped 2 bases from V and 2 bases from J, with 5 bases between. This CDR3 region has 13 residues. Here the CDR3 reads CASSILPTDTQYF. The CDR3 DNA reads TGTGCCAGTAGTATACTCCCCACAGATACGCAGTATTTT.

V usage is TRBV4-1 and J usage is TRBJ2-3; the match to TRBD2 covers 11 bases. J gave up 7 bases and V 0 bases, and 9 bases lay outside the gene matches. CDR3 length: 17 residues. Per germline, CDR1 MGHRA and CDR2 YSYEKL. The CDR3 nucleotides read TGCGCCAGCAGCCAAGAGGCAACTAGCGGGAGAGGGAATACGCAGTATTTT. It translates to CASSQEATSGRGNTQYF.

J is TRBJ2-7 and V is TRBV27; the D is unclear. The V gene lost 3 bases and the J gene lost 0 bases, with 12 bases spanning the gap. The CDR3 has 15 residues. Germline CDR1 reads MNHEY; CDR2 reads SMNVEV (reference sequence). The CDR3 bases are TGTGCCAGCAGTTTGTCGGGTGCGGCCTCCTACGAGCAGTACTTC. Amino acid sequence: CASSLSGAASYEQYF.

The genes are TRBV9 and TRBJ1-2; 11 bases line up with TRBD1. Germline CDR1 and CDR2: SGDLS and YYNGEE. The junction had 0 bases not matched to a gene; V was cut back by 2 bases and J by 3 bases. The CDR3 runs 14 residues. The CDR3 nucleotides are TGTGCCAGCAGCGTGGACAGGGGGCACTATGGCTACACCTTC. Amino acids: CASSVDRGHYGYTF.

The chain has TRBV28 and TRBJ2-5; D is possibly TRBD1 (5 bases). The CDR3 contains 14 residues. CDR1 and CDR2 (germline): MDHEN, SYDVKM. V was shortened by 3 bases and J by 5 bases, with 13 bases between the two germline ends. CDR3: CASSFQGRDETQYF. CDR3 nucleotides: TGTGCCAGCAGTTTTCAGGGCAGGGATGAGACCCAGTACTTC.

This clone came up a few times. The V call is TRBV27, the J call TRBJ1-5; D possibly corresponds to TRBD1 (5 bases). The ends were cut back, 6 bases at V and 6 bases at J, with 15 bases in the middle. CDR1 and CDR2 from the germline V gene are MNHEY and SMNVEV (reference sequence). This CDR3 is built from 14 residues. Written as DNA, the CDR3 is TGTGCCAGCAGACTGGCAGGGCTGGGTCAGCCCCAGCATTTT. This gives the protein CASRLAGLGQPQHF.

The V call is TRBV19, the J call TRBJ2-3, with 15 bases lining up with TRBD2. The CDR3 is made up of 17 amino acids. V lost 5 bases and J lost 4; bases outside the gene matches: 7. The germline CDR1 and CDR2 sequences are LNHDA and SQIVND (reference sequence). CDR3 sequence reads: CASSFRTSGRAPDTQYF. Here the CDR3 DNA reads TGTGCCAGTAGTTTCCGGACTAGCGGGAGGGCCCCAGATACGCAGTATTTT.

The chain is built from TRBV7-9 and TRBJ2-3; the D is unclear. Germline CDR1 reads SEHNR; CDR2 reads FQNEAQ (reference sequence). This CDR3 region has 14 residues. V lost 5 bases and J lost 2, with 11 bases in between. DNA of the CDR3: TGTGCCAGCAGCCCTGGCACACACACAGATACGCAGTATTTT. Translation: CASSPGTHTDTQYF.

The chain couples TRBV28 to TRBJ1-3, with TRBD1 matching 8 bases. Germline V gene data show CDR1 as MDHEN and CDR2 as SYDVKM. The CDR3 has 15 amino acids. The ends lost 5 bases at V and 6 bases at J; junction bases unmatched: 9. The CDR3 protein is CASSARPGGVNTIYF. The CDR3 DNA follows: TGTGCCAGCAGTGCTAGACCAGGGGGCGTAAACACCATATATTTT.

The chain joins TRBV9 to TRBJ2-2, with 8 nucleotides matching TRBD2. Germline V gives CDR1 SGDLS, CDR2 YYNGEE. CDR3 length: 16 residues. V was clipped by 4 bases and J by 0 bases; unmatched bases: 5. The CDR3 sequence is CASSPGLAANTGELFF. The CDR3 nucleotides are TGTGCCAGCAGCCCTGGACTAGCTGCGAACACCGGGGAGCTGTTTTTT.

The chain recombines TRBV6-5 with TRBJ2-1; D ambiguous. Trimming stripped 6 bases from V and 7 bases from J, with 7 bases between. The CDR3 length is 11 residues. Germline CDR1 and CDR2: MNHEY and SVGAGI. CDR3 residues: CASSLGNEQFF. CDR3 nucleotide sequence: TGTGCCAGCAGCCTCGGGAATGAGCAGTTCTTC.

V usage is TRBV29-1 and J usage is TRBJ2-5, with TRBD1 identical over 9 bases. The CDR3 is 13 amino acids. Germline V CDR1 and CDR2: SQVTM, ANQGSEA. Unmatched junction bases numbered 8, after V lost 7 bases and J lost 5 bases. CDR3 bases: TGCAGCGGGGGGGACAGGGTGTTCGAGACCCAGTACTTC. Translated, it gives CSGGDRVFETQYF.

This clone was detected once. V usage is TRBV19 and J usage is TRBJ2-7; 8 bases map to TRBD1. This CDR3 comprises 16 residues. From germline, CDR1 is LNHDA and CDR2 SQIVND (reference sequence). The junction had 13 bases not matched to a gene; V was cut back by 5 bases and J by 4 bases. For the CDR3, the DNA is TGTGCCAGTAGTTCGTCGTCTCCAGGGGGCGCATACGAGCAGTACTTC. As protein: CASSSSSPGGAYEQYF.